This TCR beta chain is from a study of blood T cell repertoires in COVID-19. The CDR3 is made up of 16 amino acids. Germline V lookup: CDR1 SGDLS, CDR2 YYNGEE. The V and J ends lost 0 bases and 9 bases respectively, with 19 bases between them. Per the original data handling: The assay estimated nucleated cells by amplifying reference gene primers. Repertoires were generated with immunoSEQ multiplex PCR, while TCRdb's copy carries only in-frame clones and drops some. Clonal size and the V and J genes are those of that table, whereas D and trimming came from the DNA. The sample carries roughly 200,000 clones, around 90% recorded once.

V usage is TRBV9 and J usage is TRBJ2-1; perhaps TRBD2 as D (5 bases). The receptor's source is a man aged 25-45 years who had recovered from COVID-19. Material for sequencing was PBMCs or T cells enriched from blood (not recorded which). The chain's CDR3 is CASSVAAVGKGGEQFF. The CDR3 nucleotides read TGTGCCAGCAGCGTAGCCGCCGTGGGCAAAGGAGGTGAGCAGTTCTTC.